This is a list of T cell receptor beta chains from one sample in a study of blood T cell repertoires in COVID-19. The protocol was immunoSEQ multiplex PCR, while the TCRdb copy is restricted to in-frame clones and leaves out a portion. The table has around 46,000 clones, 80% to 85% seen once. What was sequenced was peripheral blood. These receptors were taken from a man between 65 and 79 years old with acute or convalescent COVID-19. CDR3s include the opening cysteine and the closing phenylalanine or tryptophan. A D gene is named only where the DNA matches it firmly. Rows may omit the clone size; those that give it use once, few, many or a size class.

TRBV12-3/TRBV12-4	.	TRBJ1-6	.	TGTGCCAGCAGTCCCAGACAGTACTCACCCCTCCACTTT	CASSPRQYSPLHF
TRBV24-1	TRBD1	TRBJ1-2	once	TGTGCCACCAGTGATTTCGGGACAGGCAGCAACTATGGCTACACCTTC	CATSDFGTGSNYGYTF
TRBV18	.	TRBJ1-1	.	TGTGCCAGCTCACCAATCCAGACGGGAGGCACTGAAGCTTTCTTT	CASSPIQTGGTEAFF
TRBV30	.	TRBJ1-2	.	TGTGCCTGGAGACATAGCCGAAACTATGGCTACACCTTC	CAWRHSRNYGYTF
TRBV5-1	.	TRBJ2-1	.	TGCGCCAGCAGCTTGGCCAGGCGACCCGCTATCTACAATGAGCAGTTCTTC	CASSLARRPAIYNEQFF
TRBV12-5	TRBD2	TRBJ2-7	.	TGTGCTAGTGGTTTGCAACTAGCGGGAGCGTCCTACGAGCAGTACTTC	CASGLQLAGASYEQYF
TRBV6-5	TRBD1	TRBJ1-5	.	TGTGCCAGCAGGAGGGACAGTCACAATCAGCCCCAGCATTTT	CASRRDSHNQPQHF
TRBV5-1	.	TRBJ2-5	.	TGCGCCAGCAGCTTGGGGCTAGCGCGCTCTGGAGAGACCCAGTACTTC	CASSLGLARSGETQYF
TRBV6-5	TRBD1	TRBJ1-4	.	TGTGCCAGCAGTCAGGGGGAGCTTGAAAAACTGTTTTTT	CASSQGELEKLFF
TRBV6-5	.	TRBJ1-5	.	TGTGCCAGCAGAGAGATCAATCAGGGTGATCAGCCCCAGCATTTT	CASREINQGDQPQHF
TRBV5-1	.	TRBJ1-2	.	TGCGCCAGCAGCCTAGAGGCGGGAACACCTGGCTATGGCTACACCTTC	CASSLEAGTPGYGYTF
TRBV5-1	.	TRBJ2-2	.	TGCGCCAGCAGCAATCAGAACACCGGGGAGCTGTTTTTT	CASSNQNTGELFF
TRBV3-1/TRBV3-2	.	TRBJ2-2	.	TGTGCCAGCAGCCAAGAAGGGGAAGGAGCGGGGGAGCTGTTTTTT	CASSQEGEGAGELFF
TRBV7-9	.	TRBJ2-7	.	TGTGCCAGCAGCTTAGGACGGAGCTCCTACGAGCAGTACTTC	CASSLGRSSYEQYF
TRBV27	TRBD2	TRBJ2-1	.	TGTGCCAGCAGTCCTCTCGGACTAGCGGATTACAATGAGCAGTTCTTC	CASSPLGLADYNEQFF
TRBV9	TRBD1	TRBJ1-1	.	TGTGCCAGCAGGTCCGGACAGGGTGGTTGGGGAACTGAAGCTTTCTTT	CASRSGQGGWGTEAFF
TRBV3-1/TRBV3-2	TRBD1	TRBJ1-2	.	TGTGCCAGCAGCCGAACAGGGGGCGACGGCTACACCTTC	CASSRTGGDGYTF
TRBV6-2/TRBV6-3	TRBD1	TRBJ1-4	.	TGTGCCAGCAGTTCCAGGGGGCCGGAGGAAAAACTGTTTTTT	CASSSRGPEEKLFF
TRBV24-1	TRBD1	TRBJ2-5	.	TGTGCCACCAGTGCAGGACAGGGAAAGGGGGAGACCCAGTACTTC	CATSAGQGKGETQYF
TRBV7-9	TRBD2	TRBJ2-2	.	TGTGCCAGCAGTTCAGGACTAGCGGGAGGGCCCGGGGAGCTGTTTTTT	CASSSGLAGGPGELFF
TRBV7-9	.	TRBJ2-2	.	TGTGCCAGCAGCTTAAATAGAGCGAACACCGGGGAGCTGTTTTTT	CASSLNRANTGELFF
TRBV9	TRBD1	TRBJ1-2	.	TGTGCCAGCAGTCCAGGGGGCCGCTATGGCTACACCTTC	CASSPGGRYGYTF
TRBV7-9	.	TRBJ2-5	.	TGTGCCAGCAGCTTAGCGCTAGCACAGGGCGAGACCCAGTACTTC	CASSLALAQGETQYF
TRBV5-1	TRBD2	TRBJ2-2	.	TGCGCCAGCAGCCCCCGAGCGGGAGGTAGCACCGGGGAGCTGTTTTTT	CASSPRAGGSTGELFF
TRBV25-1	.	TRBJ1-3	.	TGTGCCAGCAGTGACCGGGGGTTTGGAAACACCATATATTTT	CASSDRGFGNTIYF
TRBV12-3/TRBV12-4	.	TRBJ1-2	once	TGTGCCAGCAGTTTTCGGGCTAACTATGGCTACACCTTC	CASSFRANYGYTF
TRBV2	.	TRBJ1-1	.	TGTGCCAGCAGTCCTAGAACAGGGACGAGGAAAGCTTTCTTT	CASSPRTGTRKAFF
TRBV7-9	TRBD1	TRBJ1-1	once	TGTGCCAGCAGATTACAGGGGGCTGACACTGAAGCTTTCTTT	CASRLQGADTEAFF
TRBV11-3	.	TRBJ2-7	.	TGTGCCAGCAGCTTGGACAGCTCCTACGAGCAGTACTTC	CASSLDSSYEQYF
TRBV12-3/TRBV12-4	.	TRBJ1-2	.	TGTGCCAGCAGTTTAGAAGGGTCAGGGGGCTACACCTTC	CASSLEGSGGYTF
TRBV11-2	.	TRBJ2-5	.	TGTGCCAGCAGCTTCCAGGAGACCCAGTACTTC	CASSFQETQYF
TRBV27	TRBD1	TRBJ1-5	.	TGTGCCAGCGGATTTAACGACAGGGCCGGGCCCCAGCATTTT	CASGFNDRAGPQHF
TRBV24-1	TRBD1	TRBJ2-7	few	TGTGCCACCAGTGAGGCAGGGACAGGGGGCAACGAGCAGTACTTC	CATSEAGTGGNEQYF